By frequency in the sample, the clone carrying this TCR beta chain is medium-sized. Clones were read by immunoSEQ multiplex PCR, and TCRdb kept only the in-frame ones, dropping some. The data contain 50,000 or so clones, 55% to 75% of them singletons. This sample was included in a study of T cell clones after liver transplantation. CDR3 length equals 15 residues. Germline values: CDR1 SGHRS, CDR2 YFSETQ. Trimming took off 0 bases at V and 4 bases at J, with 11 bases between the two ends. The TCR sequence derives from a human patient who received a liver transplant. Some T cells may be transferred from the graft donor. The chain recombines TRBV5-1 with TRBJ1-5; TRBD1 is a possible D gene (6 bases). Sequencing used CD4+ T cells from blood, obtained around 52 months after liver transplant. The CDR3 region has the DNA TGCGCCAGCAGCTTGGATAACAGGGATAATCAGCCCCAGCATTTT. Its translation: CASSLDNRDNQPQHF.